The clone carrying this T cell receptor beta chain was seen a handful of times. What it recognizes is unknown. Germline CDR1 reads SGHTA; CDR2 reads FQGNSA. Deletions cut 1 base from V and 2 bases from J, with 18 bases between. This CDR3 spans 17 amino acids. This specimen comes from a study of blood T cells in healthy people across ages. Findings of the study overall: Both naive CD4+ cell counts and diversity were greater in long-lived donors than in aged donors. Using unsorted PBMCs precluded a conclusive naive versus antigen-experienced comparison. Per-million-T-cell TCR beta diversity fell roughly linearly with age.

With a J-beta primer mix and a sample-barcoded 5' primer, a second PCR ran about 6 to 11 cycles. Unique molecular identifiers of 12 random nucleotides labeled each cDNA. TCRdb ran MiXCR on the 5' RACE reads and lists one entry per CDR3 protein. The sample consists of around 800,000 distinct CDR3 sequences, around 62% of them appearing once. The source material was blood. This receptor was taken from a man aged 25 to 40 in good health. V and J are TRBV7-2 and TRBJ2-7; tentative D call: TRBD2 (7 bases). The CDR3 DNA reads TGTGCCAGCAGCTTAGATTTGGGGCGGGGGCCTGCCTACGAGCAGTACTTC. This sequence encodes CASSLDLGRGPAYEQYF.